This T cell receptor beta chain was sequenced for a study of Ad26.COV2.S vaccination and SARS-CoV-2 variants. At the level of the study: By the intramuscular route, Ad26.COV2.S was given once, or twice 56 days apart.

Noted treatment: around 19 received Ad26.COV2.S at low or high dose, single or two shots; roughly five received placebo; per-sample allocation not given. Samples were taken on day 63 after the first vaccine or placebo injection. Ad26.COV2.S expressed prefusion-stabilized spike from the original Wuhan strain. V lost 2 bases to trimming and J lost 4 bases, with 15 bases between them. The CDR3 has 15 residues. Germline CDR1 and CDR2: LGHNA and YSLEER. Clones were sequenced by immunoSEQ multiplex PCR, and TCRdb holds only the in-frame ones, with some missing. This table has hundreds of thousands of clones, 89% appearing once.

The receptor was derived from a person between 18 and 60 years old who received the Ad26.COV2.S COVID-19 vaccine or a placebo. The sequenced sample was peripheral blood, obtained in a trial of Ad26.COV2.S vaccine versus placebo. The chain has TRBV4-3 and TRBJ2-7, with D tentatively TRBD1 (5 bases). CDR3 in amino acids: CASSQLRGQFYEQYF. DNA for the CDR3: TGCGCCAGCAGCCAATTAAGGGGCCAGTTTTACGAGCAGTACTTC.